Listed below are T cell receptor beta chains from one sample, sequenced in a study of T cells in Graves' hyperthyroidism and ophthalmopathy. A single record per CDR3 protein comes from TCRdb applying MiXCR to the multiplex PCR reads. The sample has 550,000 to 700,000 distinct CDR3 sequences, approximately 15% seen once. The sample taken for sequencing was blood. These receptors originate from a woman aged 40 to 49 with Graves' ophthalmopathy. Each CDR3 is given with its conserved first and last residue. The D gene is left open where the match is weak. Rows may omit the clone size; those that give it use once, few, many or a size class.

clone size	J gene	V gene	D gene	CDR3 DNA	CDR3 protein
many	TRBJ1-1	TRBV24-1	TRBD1	TGTGCCACCAGTGACGGGGGACAGAGCACTGAAGCTTTCTTT	CATSDGGQSTEAFF
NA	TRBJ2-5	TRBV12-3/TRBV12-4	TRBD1	TGTGCCAGCAGTCTCCGGGACAGGGTCGAGACCCAGTACTTC	CASSLRDRVETQYF
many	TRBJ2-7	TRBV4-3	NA	TGCGCCAGCAGCCAGGTTGCCATCGCCTCCGAGCAGTACTTC	CASSQVAIASEQYF
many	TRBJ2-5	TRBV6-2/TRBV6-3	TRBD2	TGTGCCAGCAGTTACATTAGGTCTAGCGGCGGAGAGACCCAGTACTTC	CASSYIRSSGGETQYF
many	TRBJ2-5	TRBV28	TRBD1	TGTGCCAGCAGTCTCACAGGGGTAGTAGAGACCCAGTACTTC	CASSLTGVVETQYF
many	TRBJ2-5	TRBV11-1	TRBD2	TGTGCCAGCAGCTTAGGGCCCCTACTAGCGGGAGTATCAGAGACCCAGTACTTC	CASSLGPLLAGVSETQYF
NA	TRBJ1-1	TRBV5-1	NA	TGCGCCAGCAGCTTGGAGCAGGGTGTTAGGGCTGAAGCTTTCTTT	CASSLEQGVRAEAFF
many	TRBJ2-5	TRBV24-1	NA	TGTGCCACCAGTGATGTCGGGAAAGAGACCCAGTACTTC	CATSDVGKETQYF
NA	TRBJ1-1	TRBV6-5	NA	TGTGCCAGCAGTTACTCGAAGAGGGGCCCCACTGAAGCTTTCTTT	CASSYSKRGPTEAFF
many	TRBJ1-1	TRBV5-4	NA	TGTGCCAGCAGCTTGGCCGCCCTATGGGGTGGGGTAAACACTGAAGCTTTCTTT	CASSLAALWGGVNTEAFF
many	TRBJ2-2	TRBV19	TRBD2	TGTGCCAGTAGTATGACTAGCGGGAGCACCGGGGAGCTGTTTTTT	CASSMTSGSTGELFF
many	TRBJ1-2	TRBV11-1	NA	TGTGCCAGCAGCTTAGACAGAGCTGGCTATGGCTACACCTTC	CASSLDRAGYGYTF
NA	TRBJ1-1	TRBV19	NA	TGTGCCAGTAGTCACCTTGGGGAGAACACTGAAGCTTTCTTT	CASSHLGENTEAFF
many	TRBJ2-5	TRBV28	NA	TGTGCCAGCAGTTTGGGCGGAACTCGGGAGACCCAGTACTTC	CASSLGGTRETQYF
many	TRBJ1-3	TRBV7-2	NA	TGTGCCAGCAGCCGACCCGCCTCTGGAAACACCATATATTTT	CASSRPASGNTIYF
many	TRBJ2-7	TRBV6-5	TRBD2	TGTGCCAGCAGTCCACTAGCGGGAGATGCGTACGAGCAGTACTTC	CASSPLAGDAYEQYF
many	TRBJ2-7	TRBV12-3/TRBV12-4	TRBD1	TGTGCCAGCAGTTTAGGGACAGGGTTGGACGAGCAGTACTTC	CASSLGTGLDEQYF
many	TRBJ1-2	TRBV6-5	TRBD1	TGTGCCAGCAACCCGGGACAGGGCGTTTGGGGCTACACCTTC	CASNPGQGVWGYTF
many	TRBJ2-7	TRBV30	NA	TGTGCCTGGATGGACTCTGCTTACGAGCAGTACTTC	CAWMDSAYEQYF
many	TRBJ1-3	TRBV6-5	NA	TGTGCCAGCAGTTACCAGGGGTATGGAAACACCATATATTTT	CASSYQGYGNTIYF
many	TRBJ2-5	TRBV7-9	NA	TGTGCCAGCAGCTGGGGGTCGGGGGAGACCCAGTACTTC	CASSWGSGETQYF
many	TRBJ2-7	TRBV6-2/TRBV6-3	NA	TGTGCCAGCAGTTATGGGACGGAACCCTACGAGCAGTACTTC	CASSYGTEPYEQYF
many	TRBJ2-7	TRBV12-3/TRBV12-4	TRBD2	TGTGCCAGCAGCCCCTGGACTAGCGGAACCTACGAGCAGTACTTC	CASSPWTSGTYEQYF
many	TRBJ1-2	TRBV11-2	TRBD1	TGTGCCAGCAGCTTAGGGACCAGGGGGCGCGACTATGGCTACACCTTC	CASSLGTRGRDYGYTF
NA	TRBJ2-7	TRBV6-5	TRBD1	TGTGCCAGCAGTTACAGGGACAGATACTACGAGCAGTACTTC	CASSYRDRYYEQYF
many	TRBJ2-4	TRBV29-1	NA	TGCAGCACCCGGGACGGCGGTATTCAGTACTTC	CSTRDGGIQYF
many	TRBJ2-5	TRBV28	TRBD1	TGTGCCAGCCAGGGGGCCGGGGAGACCCAGTACTTC	CASQGAGETQYF
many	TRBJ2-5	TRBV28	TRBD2	TGTGCCAGCAGTCAAGCGGGAGAGTCAGAGACCCAGTACTTC	CASSQAGESETQYF
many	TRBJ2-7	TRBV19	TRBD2	TGTGCCAGTAGTGTTGGACTAGCGGGAGGTGAAGAGCAGTACTTC	CASSVGLAGGEEQYF
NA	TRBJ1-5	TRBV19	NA	TGTGCCAGTACCCTAGGAACAGGGTGGTATAGCAATCAGCCCCAGCATTTT	CASTLGTGWYSNQPQHF
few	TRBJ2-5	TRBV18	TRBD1	TGTGCCAGCTCACCAGCAAGGGGGCCCCAAGAGACCCAGTACTTC	CASSPARGPQETQYF
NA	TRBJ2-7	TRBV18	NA	TGTGCCAGCTCACCACCAATAGCGTTCGGCTTTCTCGAGCAGTACTTC	CASSPPIAFGFLEQYF
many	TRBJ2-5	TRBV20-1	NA	TGCAGTGCGATGCGGCCGTACCAAGAGACCCAGTACTTC	CSAMRPYQETQYF
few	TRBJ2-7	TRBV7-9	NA	TGTGCCAGCCTAGGGACACCCTTCTACGAGCAGTACTTC	CASLGTPFYEQYF
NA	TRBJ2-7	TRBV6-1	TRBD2	TGTGCCAGCAGTGAGGGTAATCTAGCGGGAGCCTACGAGCAGTACTTC	CASSEGNLAGAYEQYF
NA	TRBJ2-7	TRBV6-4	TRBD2	TGTGCCAGCAGTGACTCTGGGACTAGCGGGATTCCCGAGCAGTACTTC	CASSDSGTSGIPEQYF
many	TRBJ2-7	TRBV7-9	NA	TGTGCCAGCAGCTTAAACTTTCTACCCTACGAGCAGTACTTC	CASSLNFLPYEQYF
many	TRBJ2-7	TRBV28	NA	TGTGCCAGCAGTTTAAGCGTAGGCTACGAGCAGTACTTC	CASSLSVGYEQYF
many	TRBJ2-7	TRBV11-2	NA	TGTGCCAGCAGCGAGCAGTACGAGCAGTACTTC	CASSEQYEQYF
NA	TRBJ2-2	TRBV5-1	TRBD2	TGCGCCAGCAGCTGGAGCGGGAGTGGCACCGGGGAGCTGTTTTTT	CASSWSGSGTGELFF
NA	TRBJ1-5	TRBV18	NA	TGTGCCAGCTCACCAATTGGTGGGGGCTGGGACAATCAGCCCCAGCATTTT	CASSPIGGGWDNQPQHF
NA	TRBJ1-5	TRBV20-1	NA	TGCAGTGCTAGTTTTAGCAATCAGCCCCAGCATTTT	CSASFSNQPQHF
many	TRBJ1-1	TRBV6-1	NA	TGTGCCAGCAGTGGAGAGGAACCGATGAACACTGAAGCTTTCTTT	CASSGEEPMNTEAFF
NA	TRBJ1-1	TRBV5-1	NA	TGCGCCAGCAGTTCCGGGACAAGGGGGATAGAAGCTTTCTTT	CASSSGTRGIEAFF
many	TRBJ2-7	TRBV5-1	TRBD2	TGCGCCAGCAGCTTGGCGGGACTAGCGGGAGACTACGAGCAGTACTTC	CASSLAGLAGDYEQYF
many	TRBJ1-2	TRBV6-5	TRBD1	TGTGCCAGTTCGGGACAGGGGAAATATGGCTACACCTTC	CASSGQGKYGYTF
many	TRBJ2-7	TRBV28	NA	TGTGCCAGCAGTTTGGCCTTCGGCCCGTTGGGCCTAGCTCATTACGAGCAGTACTTC	CASSLAFGPLGLAHYEQYF